This is a list of T cell receptor beta chains from one sample in a study of regulatory T cells in long-lasting Graves disease. TCRdb ran MiXCR on the multiplex PCR reads and lists one entry per CDR3 protein. The repertoire holds fewer than 500,000 distinct CDR3 sequences, with 15% to 20% as singletons. These data also formed part of another study, on T cells in Graves' hyperthyroidism and ophthalmopathy.

Sample: peripheral blood mononuclear cells (PBMCs), taken at new diagnosis, from a patient treated with antithyroid drugs. The receptors were sampled from a man aged 40-49 years with Graves disease. Both conserved end residues are part of each CDR3. A D gene is named only where the DNA matches it firmly. For some rows the clone size is stated as once, few or many, or as a class when expanded; others skip it.

V,J,size,D,CDR3,DNA
TRBV14,TRBJ2-5,many,.,CASSQWDASQETQYF,TGTGCCAGCAGCCAATGGGACGCATCGCAAGAGACCCAGTACTTC
TRBV7-2,TRBJ2-7,many,.,CASKLRTGDPRAEQYF,TGTGCCTCCAAGCTTAGGACCGGTGACCCCCGCGCCGAGCAGTACTTC
TRBV5-4,TRBJ2-6,.,.,CASSIRAGGANVLTF,TGTGCCAGCAGCATCAGGGCCGGTGGGGCCAACGTCCTGACTTTC
TRBV27,TRBJ2-7,few,TRBD2,CASSPRGGVGYEQYF,TGTGCCAGCAGTCCCCGGGGGGGAGTAGGTTACGAGCAGTACTTC
TRBV28,TRBJ1-1,many,TRBD1,CASSPGQNTGAFF,TGTGCCAGCAGTCCGGGACAGAACACTGGAGCTTTCTTT
TRBV5-1,TRBJ2-4,many,.,CASSLGGVDLAKNIQYF,TGCGCCAGCAGCTTGGGTGGGGTAGATCTAGCCAAAAACATTCAGTACTTC
TRBV30,TRBJ2-1,many,TRBD2,CAWSRGTNNEQFF,TGTGCCTGGAGTAGAGGGACTAACAATGAGCAGTTCTTC
TRBV6-2/TRBV6-3,TRBJ2-2,.,TRBD2,CASSYKLAGVGVGELFF,TGTGCCAGCAGTTACAAACTAGCGGGAGTTGGGGTCGGGGAGCTGTTTTTT
TRBV5-4,TRBJ2-7,.,.,CASSSPAPGERYEQYF,TGTGCCAGCAGCTCCCCGGCGCCAGGGGAGCGATACGAGCAGTACTTC
TRBV7-2,TRBJ2-1,.,.,CASSLVYRVDEQFF,TGTGCCAGCAGCTTAGTCTACAGGGTAGATGAGCAGTTCTTC
TRBV30,TRBJ1-5,many,TRBD1,CAWEQGSLGQPQHF,TGTGCCTGGGAACAGGGGAGTTTGGGTCAGCCCCAGCATTTT
TRBV18,TRBJ1-6,many,.,CASSPKGGVRSPLHF,TGTGCCAGCTCACCAAAAGGAGGGGTCCGTTCACCCCTCCACTTT
TRBV9,TRBJ2-2,.,TRBD2,CASSSPRGRANTGELFF,TGTGCCAGCAGCTCCCCTCGTGGGAGGGCGAACACCGGGGAGCTGTTTTTT
TRBV12-3/TRBV12-4,TRBJ2-1,few,TRBD2,CASKWGPGLAGIVNNEQFF,TGTGCCAGCAAGTGGGGACCCGGACTAGCGGGAATTGTCAACAATGAGCAGTTCTTC
TRBV12-3/TRBV12-4,TRBJ2-1,few,.,CASSTPSNEQFF,TGTGCCAGCAGTACGCCTAGCAATGAGCAGTTCTTC
TRBV7-9,TRBJ1-2,.,.,CASSLVVGAYGYTF,TGTGCCAGCAGCTTAGTCGTCGGGGCCTATGGCTACACCTTC
TRBV9,TRBJ2-3,few,.,CASSIQPGLPDTQYF,TGTGCCAGCAGCATTCAACCGGGACTCCCAGATACGCAGTATTTT
TRBV12-3/TRBV12-4,TRBJ2-7,many,TRBD2,CASSIAGGHREQYF,TGTGCCAGCAGCATAGCGGGAGGGCACCGAGAGCAGTACTTC
TRBV6-5,TRBJ1-1,few,.,CASSYGATSGTEAFF,TGTGCCAGCAGTTACGGTGCAACTTCGGGCACTGAAGCTTTCTTT
TRBV6-1,TRBJ2-7,many,.,CASSEGLVKYEQYF,TGTGCCAGCAGTGAAGGGCTAGTAAAGTACGAGCAGTACTTC
TRBV3-1,TRBJ1-2,many,TRBD1,CASSTGGADYGYTF,TGTGCCAGCAGTACAGGGGGCGCGGACTATGGCTACACCTTC
TRBV18,TRBJ1-4,few,.,CASSLLGDEKLFF,TGTGCCAGCTCACTACTGGGGGATGAAAAACTGTTTTTT
TRBV9,TRBJ2-5,.,TRBD2,CASSVVSGGPLETQYF,TGTGCCAGCAGCGTAGTCTCGGGAGGGCCCCTCGAGACCCAGTACTTC
TRBV20-1,TRBJ2-1,many,.,CSARASGLASYNEQFF,TGCAGTGCTAGAGCGAGTGGGCTAGCCTCCTACAATGAGCAGTTCTTC
TRBV30,TRBJ1-2,many,TRBD1,CAWSVPDRGWNGYTF,TGTGCCTGGAGTGTCCCGGACAGGGGTTGGAATGGCTACACCTTC
TRBV18,TRBJ1-4,many,.,CASSPLGGQNNEKLFF,TGTGCCAGCTCACCACTCGGGGGCCAGAATAATGAAAAACTGTTTTTT
TRBV28,TRBJ1-1,many,TRBD1,CAGRDRGGTEAFF,TGTGCCGGCCGGGACAGGGGGGGAACTGAAGCTTTCTTT
TRBV19,TRBJ2-5,.,.,CASSTGGTETQYF,TGTGCCAGTAGTACTGGCGGTACGGAGACCCAGTACTTC
TRBV5-4,TRBJ2-2,.,TRBD1,CASSGTGENTGELFF,TGTGCCAGCAGCGGGACAGGGGAGAACACCGGGGAGCTGTTTTTT
TRBV20-1,TRBJ2-7,many,.,CSARDPVGRSSGFYEQYF,TGCAGTGCTAGAGATCCGGTTGGACGATCTTCGGGCTTCTACGAGCAGTACTTC
TRBV7-9,TRBJ2-1,.,.,CASSLEGGYNNEQFF,TGTGCCAGCAGCTTAGAGGGGGGATATAACAATGAGCAGTTCTTC
TRBV7-9,TRBJ1-5,many,.,CASSLAGSQQPQHF,TGTGCCAGCAGCTTAGCCGGGTCGCAGCAGCCCCAGCATTTT
TRBV29-1,TRBJ2-1,.,TRBD2,CSVGSGSPYNEQFF,TGCAGCGTGGGCAGCGGGAGCCCCTACAATGAGCAGTTCTTC
TRBV2,TRBJ2-2,.,.,CASREGPGAGGELFF,TGTGCCAGCAGAGAAGGGCCCGGGGCGGGCGGGGAGCTGTTTTTT
TRBV24-1,TRBJ2-4,many,.,CATSARGFGENIQYF,TGTGCCACCAGTGCCCGGGGGTTTGGGGAAAACATTCAGTACTTC
TRBV5-1,TRBJ2-2,many,.,CASSKDRASAPTGELFF,TGCGCCAGCAGCAAGGACCGGGCCTCCGCCCCCACCGGGGAGCTGTTTTTT
TRBV19,TRBJ2-1,.,TRBD2,CASTPSSGSLGEQFF,TGTGCCAGTACCCCGTCTAGCGGGAGTCTCGGTGAGCAGTTCTTC
TRBV10-3,TRBJ2-3,few,.,CANEDTDTQYF,TGTGCCAACGAGGACACAGATACGCAGTATTTT
TRBV6-2/TRBV6-3,TRBJ2-1,few,TRBD2,CASSYAREGRYNEQFF,TGTGCCAGCAGTTACGCGCGGGAGGGCCGCTACAATGAGCAGTTCTTC
TRBV20-1,TRBJ1-3,.,.,CSARDFRELGNTIYF,TGCAGTGCTAGAGATTTCCGGGAACTTGGAAACACCATATATTTT
TRBV30,TRBJ2-7,few,.,CAWRPGTEHYEQYF,TGTGCCTGGAGACCAGGGACGGAACACTACGAGCAGTACTTC
TRBV5-1,TRBJ2-1,.,TRBD2,CASSVGLAGVNEQFF,TGCGCCAGCAGCGTAGGACTAGCGGGTGTCAATGAGCAGTTCTTC
TRBV11-1,TRBJ2-5,many,.,CASSLERGTAQYF,TGTGCCAGCAGCTTAGAAAGGGGGACGGCCCAGTACTTC
TRBV2,TRBJ1-5,many,.,CASRQSDRSNQPQHF,TGTGCCAGCAGACAAAGCGACAGGAGCAATCAGCCCCAGCATTTT
TRBV4-2,TRBJ1-1,many,TRBD1,CASSQTGGNTEAFF,TGTGCCAGCAGCCAAACAGGGGGGAACACTGAAGCTTTCTTT
TRBV12-3/TRBV12-4,TRBJ2-7,many,.,CASSRRTYEQYF,TGTGCCAGCAGTCGTAGGACCTACGAGCAGTACTTC
TRBV15,TRBJ1-5,.,.,CATSPRQGNQPQHF,TGTGCCACCAGCCCGCGACAGGGCAATCAGCCCCAGCATTTT
TRBV28,TRBJ2-1,many,TRBD2,CASSFPGLAGVGNEQFF,TGTGCCAGCAGTTTCCCGGGACTAGCGGGAGTGGGCAATGAGCAGTTCTTC
TRBV11-2,TRBJ2-5,.,.,CASSSGDIPWRETQYF,TGTGCCAGCAGCTCGGGGGACATCCCGTGGAGAGAGACCCAGTACTTC
TRBV24-1,TRBJ2-1,.,TRBD1,CATSDLHRGQGAYNEQFF,TGTGCCACCAGTGATTTGCATCGAGGGCAGGGGGCCTACAATGAGCAGTTCTTC
TRBV12-3/TRBV12-4,TRBJ1-4,many,TRBD1,CASSPGQGNEKLFF,TGTGCCAGCAGTCCGGGACAGGGAAATGAAAAACTGTTTTTT
TRBV7-9,TRBJ2-7,many,.,CASSLAGISYEQYF,TGTGCCAGCAGCTTGGCCGGGATTTCCTACGAGCAGTACTTC
TRBV2,TRBJ2-7,.,TRBD1,CASPRDRGHEQYF,TGTGCCAGCCCCCGGGACAGGGGGCACGAGCAGTACTTC
TRBV9,TRBJ2-1,.,.,CASSPVRSVYEQFF,TGTGCCAGCAGCCCCGTAAGGAGTGTCTATGAGCAGTTCTTC
TRBV28,TRBJ2-3,many,TRBD2,CASRWGLDSTDTQYF,TGTGCCAGCAGATGGGGACTAGACAGCACAGATACGCAGTATTTT